This TCR beta chain was sequenced in a study of blood T cell repertoires in COVID-19. Across the whole study: From T cells, B-cell-depleted T cells, or PBMCs came the material, which was cDNA or gDNA.

The table came from immunoSEQ multiplex PCR; TCRdb's copy has only in-frame clones and leaves some out. Altogether about 140,000 clones are present, around three quarters being singletons, with the ten largest covering around 14%. Germline V gene sequence: CDR1 SGHRS, CDR2 YFSETQ. The V end lost 0 bases, the J end lost 7 bases, and 10 bases lay between the germline ends. This CDR3 comprises 13 residues. Sequencing was done on a sample of peripheral blood. The rearrangement links TRBV5-1 to TRBJ1-2, with D hard to call. The TCR sequence derives from a man aged 80 or over with acute or convalescent COVID-19. The CDR3 DNA is TGCGCCAGCAGCTTGGCGGTCCAAAGTGGCTACACCTTC. This translates into CASSLAVQSGYTF.